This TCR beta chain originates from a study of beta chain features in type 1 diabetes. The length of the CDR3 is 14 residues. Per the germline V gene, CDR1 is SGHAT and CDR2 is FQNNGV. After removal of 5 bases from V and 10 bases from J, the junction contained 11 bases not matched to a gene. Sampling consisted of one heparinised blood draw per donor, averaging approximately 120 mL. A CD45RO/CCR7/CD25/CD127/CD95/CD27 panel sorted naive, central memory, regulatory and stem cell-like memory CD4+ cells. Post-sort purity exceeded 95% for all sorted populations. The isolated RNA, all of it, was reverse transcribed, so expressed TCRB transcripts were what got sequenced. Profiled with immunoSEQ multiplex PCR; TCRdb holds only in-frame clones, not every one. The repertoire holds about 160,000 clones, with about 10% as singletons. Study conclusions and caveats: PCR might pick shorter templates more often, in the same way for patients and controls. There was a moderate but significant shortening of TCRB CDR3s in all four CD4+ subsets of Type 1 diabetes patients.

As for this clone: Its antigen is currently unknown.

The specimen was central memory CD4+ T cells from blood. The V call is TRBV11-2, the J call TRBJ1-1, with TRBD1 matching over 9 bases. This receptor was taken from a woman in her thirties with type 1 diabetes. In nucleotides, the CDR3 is TGTGCCAGCAGCGCGACTAACAGGGGGCGAGGAGCTTTCTTT. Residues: CASSATNRGRGAFF.